What follows describes a single T cell receptor beta chain. This may stem from a read error, because a much larger clone lies one nucleotide away. Since no conserved phenylalanine or tryptophan closes the CDR3, a read error is the likely cause. These data are taken from a study of early T cells in non-severe SARS-CoV-2 infection. This CDR3 has 14 residues. The ends were cut back, 5 bases at V and 6 bases at J, with 14 bases in the middle. CDR1 MGHRA and CDR2 YSYEKL come from the germline V gene. Unique molecular identifiers were affixed to single, distinct cDNA molecules. TCRdb re-called the 5' RACE reads with MiXCR, one entry per CDR3 protein. The table includes tens of thousands of distinct CDR3 sequences, 7.5% to 10% detected once.

The clonotype originates from an adult who was a healthcare worker with PCR-confirmed SARS-CoV-2 infection or an uninfected control (not recorded which). The sequenced sample was whole blood. The chain couples TRBV4-1 to TRBJ2-4; D may be TRBD1 (5 bases). CDR3 DNA: TGCGCCAGCAGCAAAGGCCAGGGCGGAAACATTCAGTACTCC. This gives the protein CASSKGQGGNIQYS.